This TCR beta chain comes out of a study of T cell responses to AZD1222 COVID-19 vaccine. Study-level points and caveats: Reportedly, close to half of spike-specific TCRs are directed against unmutated variant regions. Across spike, vaccine-associated CD4 TCRs were found, dominant at 160-218 and 743-854.

Clones were read by immunoSEQ multiplex PCR, and TCRdb kept only the in-frame ones, dropping some. The table includes roughly 80,000 clones, more than 75% detected once. This CDR3 is built from 15 residues. V shed 0 bases, J shed 5 bases, and the junction held 3 bases outside the gene matches. CDR1 and CDR2 from the germline V gene are SGHAT and FQNNGV. Note on this clone: Its cognate antigen is unknown.

V is TRBV11-2 and J is TRBJ2-2; 7 bases are a match to TRBD1. The sequencing used peripheral blood, collected on day 0 of AZD1222 vaccination. This TCR derives from an adult in good health. The CDR3 DNA sequence: TGTGCCAGCAGCTTAGACCCAGGGGGAACCGGGGAGCTGTTTTTT. This gives the protein CASSLDPGGTGELFF.